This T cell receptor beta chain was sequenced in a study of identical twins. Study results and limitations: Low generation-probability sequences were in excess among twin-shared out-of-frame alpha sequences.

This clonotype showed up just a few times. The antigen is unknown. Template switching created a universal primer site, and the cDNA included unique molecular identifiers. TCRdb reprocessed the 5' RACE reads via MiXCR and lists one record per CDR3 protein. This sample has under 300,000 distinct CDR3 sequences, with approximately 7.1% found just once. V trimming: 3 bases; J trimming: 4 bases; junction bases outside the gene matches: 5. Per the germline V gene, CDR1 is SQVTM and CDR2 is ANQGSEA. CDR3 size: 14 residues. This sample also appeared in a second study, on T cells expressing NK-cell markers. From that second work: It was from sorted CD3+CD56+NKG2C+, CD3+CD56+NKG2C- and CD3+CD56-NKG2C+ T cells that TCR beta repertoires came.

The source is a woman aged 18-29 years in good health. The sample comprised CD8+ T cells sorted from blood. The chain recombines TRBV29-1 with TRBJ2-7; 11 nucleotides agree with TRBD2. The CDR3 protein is CSVDGLAGYYEQYF. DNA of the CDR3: TGCAGCGTTGATGGACTAGCGGGCTATTACGAGCAGTACTTC.